This T cell receptor (beta chain) was observed in a study of T cells generated in artificial thymic organoids (dated by TCRdb to 2017 to 2019). About the investigation overall: The study compared the TCR alpha and beta CDR3 repertoires of CD8 single positive T cells derived from in vitro artificial thymic organoids against those of naive CD8 T cells from thymus and peripheral blood. Displayed repertoire sequencing data were described as representative of three independent experiments. Points the paper makes about the study in general: CD8 single positive T cells derived from organoids showed physiological TCR clonotype diversity comparable to the diversity seen in thymic and blood naive CD8 T cells.

This clonotype is considered medium-sized (0.01 to 0.1%). The target of this receptor is not known. Base qualities are not provided; no much larger clone lies one nucleotide away. CDR1 and CDR2 are read off the germline V gene as SGHDN and FVKESK. The CDR3 measures 12 amino acids from cysteine to phenylalanine. Left in the record is the CDR3 DNA by itself, 36 bases read in frame from the first base. V is clipped by 6 bases and J by 6 bases, and the sequence between their germline boundaries is 11 bases long. TCRalpha and TCRbeta libraries were amplified separately by semi-nested PCR with Advantage 2 and reverse primers in the TRAC or TRBC constant regions. Between about 3 and 500 ng of total RNA was used as input for first-strand cDNA synthesis. TCR cDNA libraries were made by 5'-RACE with the SMARTer PCR cDNA Synthesis kit, using a poly-dT primer for first-strand synthesis. Sample-specific 5-nucleotide barcodes were carried by the semi-nested constant-region reverse primers, and the resulting products were cleaned using the Zymo DNA Clean and Concentrator-5 kit. Pools of up to ten barcoded samples were ligated to Illumina adaptors and sequenced on an Illumina MiSeq as 2 x 150 bp paired-end reads. Processing in the source paper ran as follows. Demultiplexed reads were aligned using BLAT against a custom library containing all human TRAV, TRAJ, TRBV, TRBD and TRBJ combinations from IMGT. The best BLAT hits were picked using pslCDnaFilter (-maxAligns=1, -ignoreIntrons), and custom Perl scripts were used to calculate clonotype frequencies. TCRdb itself trimmed the public reads at Q25 with fastp, ran MiXCR and retained productive beta chains. For every CDR3 protein sequence, its rows merge into one entry that carries the most common genes and DNA. For this entry, the V and J calls and clone size follow TCRdb and not the study's own pipeline. The sample records some 5,000 distinct CDR3 sequences, around 30% of which are singletons. Jointly, the top ten make up 2.4% of the sample.

Healthy adult donors provided non-mobilized peripheral blood. Primary CD8+ T cells were enriched with magnetic beads using the Miltenyi CD8+ T cell Isolation Kit. Before RNA extraction, naive CD8 T cells from blood were sorted by FACS as CD3+TCRalphabeta+CD8+CD45RO-CCR7+ cells. Total RNA was purified from 40,000 to 200,000 sorted cells per sample with the RNeasy Micro kit, and quality checked on an Agilent RNA 6000 Nano chip. The clonotype originates from a human donor who gave cord blood stem cells for thymic organoid culture, a cardiac surgery patient who gave postnatal thymus, or a blood donor (not recorded which). Source material: naive CD8+ T cells from blood. Taken with the paper, the label for cell subset or site translates to: CD3+TCRalphabeta+CD8SP T cells; for blood, CD45RO-CCR7+ naive CD8+ T cells. This sequence uses TRBV14 and TRBJ1-1, with no confident D gene call. The CDR3 has the sequence CASSPGWAEAFF. The DNA is TGTGCCAGCAGTCCAGGTTGGGCTGAAGCTTTCTTT.